The sequence of this T cell receptor (beta chain) was determined in a study of cytomegalovirus exposure and HLA in healthy donors. Regarding the study as a whole: More clonal expansion characterized HLA-associated TCR beta chains than equally common others in a later analysis. A later examination showed that TCR association rates differed by HLA locus, with DRB1 most and HLA-C fewest. For most TCR beta V segments, an earlier analysis put the productive rate at about 87% or about 30% of the time.

Both 60 Vbeta primers and 13 Jbeta primers went into the PCR. Using immunoSEQ multiplex PCR, the repertoire was profiled, and TCRdb retains in-frame clones only, with some absent. The top ten hold around 4.2% of the sample, which has roughly 120,000 clones, around 67% seen once. In germline, CDR1 is ENHRY, CDR2 SYGVKD. V gave up 2 bases and J gave up 1 base, with 8 bases separating them. The CDR3 consists of 14 residues. As concerns this clone: The antigen is unknown.

The origin of this receptor is a woman in her thirties or forties in good health and CMV-seronegative. V is TRBV10-3 and J is TRBJ1-1; D remains unclear. Sequences were obtained from PBMCs. The CDR3 loop reads CAISEVTENTEAFF. The CDR3 DNA reads TGTGCCATCAGTGAGGTAACAGAGAACACTGAAGCTTTCTTT.